This TCR beta chain was recorded in a study of OX40 agonist ivuxolimab in advanced cancers. Only in-frame clones appear in the TCRdb table, and some are missing; sequencing was by immunoSEQ multiplex PCR. Of 50,000 to 75,000 clones in the sample, more than 85% were seen once. Sequences were derived from CD4+ or CD8+ T cells sorted from blood, sampled in a trial of the OX40 agonist ivuxolimab. The receptor's source is an adult with an advanced solid tumor such as melanoma, head and neck, liver or kidney cancer.

The CDR3 nucleotides read TGTGCCAGCAGCTTAGCGGCGCGGGGGGTCGCCTACGAGCAGTACTTC. Translating it yields CASSLAARGVAYEQYF. The chain recombines TRBV7-8 with TRBJ2-7; TRBD2 aligns across 8 bases. This CDR3 spans 16 amino acids. The V gene end was trimmed by 0 bases and the J gene end by 2 bases; junction bases not matched to a gene: 6. Germline CDR1 reads SGHVS; CDR2 reads FQNEAQ.